Listed here is a single TCR beta chain. Germline V CDR1 and CDR2: LGHDT, YNNKEL (reference sequence). V was pared by 1 base and J by 2 bases, with 12 bases between. The CDR3 loop spans 16 amino acids. This record comes from a study of blood T cell repertoires in COVID-19. Background on the study: COVID-19 samples, acute and convalescent, were from the United States, Italy and Spain.

The repertoire was sequenced with immunoSEQ multiplex PCR; TCRdb's copy has only in-frame clones and lacks some. The sample has 90,000 to 100,000 clones; approximately 90% are singletons. This chain connects TRBV3-1 (or the pseudogene TRBV3-2) to TRBJ1-3; D perhaps matches TRBD1 (6 bases). Sequenced material: peripheral blood. This sequence originates from a human donor in a cohort sampled during active COVID-19. The CDR3 nucleotides are TGTGCCAGCAGCCAAGGTGACAGGCTTGCTGGAAACACCATATATTTT. The encoded protein is CASSQGDRLAGNTIYF.